The source of this T cell receptor (beta chain) is a study of T cells after yellow fever vaccination. For the study at large: Low-cell-number fractions were prepared with SMART-Seq v4 Ultra Low Input.

Making TCR cDNA involved 5'RACE template switching, which added UMIs and a universal primer site. TCRdb re-called the 5' RACE reads through MiXCR, storing one row per CDR3 protein. The table has 200,000 to 250,000 distinct CDR3 sequences, about 3% seen once. This clonotype came up a few times. The CDR3 covers 14 residues. Losses at the gene ends were 6 bases for V and 0 bases for J; bases not matched to a gene: 4. This specimen was CD4+ T cells sorted from PBMCs, taken 10 days after the yellow fever booster vaccination. The chain recombines TRBV12-3 or TRBV12-4 with TRBJ1-1; 7 bases match TRBD1. This TCR came from a man aged 18-30 years who received the YFV17D yellow fever vaccine. For the CDR3, the DNA is TGTGCCAGCAGCGGGGGACAGCTGAACACTGAAGCTTTCTTT. It specifies CASSGGQLNTEAFF.